Each of the 31 T cell receptor beta chains below was sequenced from the same sample in a study of cytomegalovirus exposure and HLA in healthy donors. With 60 Vbeta and 13 Jbeta primers, the PCR was carried out. Repertoires were generated with immunoSEQ multiplex PCR, while TCRdb's copy carries only in-frame clones and drops some. The sample has some 170,000 clones, 60% to 80% seen once. Sequencing used PBMCs. These receptor sequences come from a man in his sixties in good health and CMV-seronegative.

A note on this clone: A junction boundary mismatches the germline segment, possibly from a read error. This sequence joins TRBV7-9 and TRBJ1-1, with D tentatively TRBD1 (5 bases). The CDR3 is 14 residues long. CDR1 is SEHNR and CDR2 is FQNEAQ in the germline V gene (reference sequence). The CDR3 protein is CSSSLQGLNTEAFF. As DNA, the CDR3 is TGTTCCAGCAGCCTCCAGGGCCTGAACACTGAAGCTTTCTTT.

The chain links TRBV6-1 to TRBJ2-7, with D perhaps matching TRBD1 (5 bases). The V and J ends lost 10 bases and 0 bases respectively, with 19 bases between them. The CDR3 runs to 15 residues. The germline V gene has CDR1 MNHNS and CDR2 SASEGT. CDR3 in DNA: TGTGCCACAAACTCAGGGTTGTCGGACTCCTACGAGCAGTACTTC. Protein sequence: CATNSGLSDSYEQYF.

This clone was recorded a few times. The chain employs TRBV5-1 and TRBJ2-5; tentative D call: TRBD1 (6 bases). The ends were cut back, 3 bases at V and 1 base at J, with 10 bases in the middle. The CDR3 covers 14 residues. Per germline, CDR1 SGHRS and CDR2 YFSETQ. Here the CDR3 DNA reads TGCGCCAGCAGCTCAGGGGAGTTCCAAGAGACCCAGTACTTC. It is translated as CASSSGEFQETQYF.

The chain joins TRBV5-1 to TRBJ2-1; tentatively, D is TRBD1 (6 bases). Deletions cut 2 bases from V and 5 bases from J, with 14 bases between. Germline loops: CDR1 SGHRS, CDR2 YFSETQ. The CDR3 is 15 residues long. CDR3 amino acids: CASSFLDSADNEQFF. The DNA of the CDR3 is TGCGCCAGCAGCTTTCTGGACAGTGCGGACAATGAGCAGTTCTTC.

The V gene is TRBV6-5, the J gene TRBJ2-7, with 10 bases lining up with TRBD1. The CDR3 loop spans 14 amino acids. Trimming removed 2 bases from V and 5 bases from J; junction bases left unmatched: 3. Germline V lookup: CDR1 MNHEY, CDR2 SVGAGI. The CDR3 region is CASSYGTGAHEQYF. The DNA for the CDR3 is TGTGCCAGCAGTTACGGGACAGGGGCCCACGAGCAGTACTTC.

This clone appeared a few times. The rearrangement joins TRBV7-2 to TRBJ1-1; D is unresolved. Germline V CDR1 and CDR2: SGHTA, FQGNSA. The germline V and J ends were trimmed by 1 base and 3 bases, with 6 bases remaining between them. This CDR3 has 13 amino acids. The CDR3 DNA reads as TGTGCCAGCAGCTTAGACAGCTACACTGAAGCTTTCTTT. Protein product: CASSLDSYTEAFF.

This chain links TRBV9 with TRBJ1-2; 10 bases align to TRBD1. V lost 1 base, J lost 7 bases, and 7 bases stayed unmatched. The CDR3 covers 15 residues. The germline CDR1 and CDR2 sequences are SGDLS and YYNGEE. The CDR3 nucleotides are TGTGCCAGCAGCGTATCGATGCGGGACAGGGGTGGCTACACCTTC. This encodes CASSVSMRDRGGYTF.

The chain carries TRBV27 and TRBJ2-3, with 8 nucleotides matching TRBD1. The CDR3 sequence is 14 residues long. Germline V lookup: CDR1 MNHEY, CDR2 SMNVEV (reference sequence). V was clipped by 2 bases and J by 6 bases; unmatched bases: 4. The CDR3 loop is CASSLQGAHDTQYF. The DNA of the CDR3 is TGTGCCAGCAGTTTACAGGGGGCGCATGATACGCAGTATTTT.

The V call is TRBV6-1, the J call TRBJ1-1; D might be TRBD1 (6 bases). The V gene lost 6 bases and the J gene lost 3 bases, with 11 bases spanning the gap. Germline V gene data show CDR1 as MNHNS and CDR2 as SASEGT. The CDR3 length is 13 residues. This CDR3 is CASRLQGDTEAFF. Here the CDR3 DNA reads TGTGCCAGCAGATTACAGGGAGACACTGAAGCTTTCTTT.

This clone was counted a few times. Other nucleotide sequences in the sample specify the same CDR3. The rearrangement joins TRBV5-4 to TRBJ2-1; TRBD1 agrees at 10 bases. Per germline, CDR1 SGHNT and CDR2 YYREEE (reference sequence). V lost 0 bases to trimming and J lost 3 bases; unmatched junction nucleotides: 0. The CDR3 extends over 15 amino acids. This CDR3 reads CASSLGTGGYNEQFF. In nucleotides, the CDR3 is TGTGCCAGCAGCTTGGGGACAGGGGGCTACAATGAGCAGTTCTTC.

The CDR3 bases are TGCAGCGTCACCGGGACAGGGAACAATGAGCAGTTCTTC. Its protein is CSVTGTGNNEQFF. The chain employs TRBV29-1 and TRBJ2-1; 9 bases align to TRBD1. V lost 6 bases, J lost 5 bases, and 5 bases stayed unmatched. The CDR3 is made up of 13 amino acids. Germline loops: CDR1 SQVTM, CDR2 ANQGSEA.

V and J are TRBV6-4 and TRBJ2-7, with D possibly being TRBD2 (5 bases). Germline CDR1 reads MRHNA; CDR2 reads SNTAGT. Trimming pared 5 bases from V and 7 bases from J, leaving 12 bases between. The CDR3 is made up of 12 amino acids. DNA of the CDR3: TGTGCCAGCAGTCCCGGTTCGGGAGAGCAGTACTTC. It yields the protein CASSPGSGEQYF.

The chain recombines TRBV6-6 with TRBJ1-2; D is uncertain. The germline CDR1 and CDR2 sequences are MNHNY and SVGAGI (reference sequence). Trimming took 2 bases from V and 1 from J, leaving 8 bases between them. The CDR3 covers 14 residues. CDR3 in amino acids: CASSYAGLNYGYTF. CDR3 nucleotides: TGTGCCAGCAGTTACGCGGGCCTTAACTATGGCTACACCTTC.

V is TRBV4-3 and J is TRBJ1-2; a possible D gene is TRBD1 (6 bases). This CDR3 region has 14 residues. Looked up from germline, CDR1 is LGHNA and CDR2 is YSLEER. The ends were cut back, 2 bases at V and 2 bases at J, with 9 bases in the middle. The CDR3 protein is CASSQTTGNYGYTF. The CDR3 DNA reads TGCGCCAGCAGCCAAACGACAGGAAACTATGGCTACACCTTC.

The J gene is TRBJ1-3, the V gene TRBV7-3; TRBD1 might be the D (5 bases). V was cut by 2 bases and J by 0 bases, with 8 bases left in between. This CDR3 is 15 amino acids long. Germline lookup yields CDR1 SGHTA and CDR2 FQGTGA. The CDR3 here is CASSLYGGSGNTIYF. As DNA, the CDR3 is TGTGCCAGCAGCTTATACGGGGGCTCTGGAAACACCATATATTTT. The full variable domain, its missing parts supplied by reference TRBV7-3 and TRBJ1-3, is GAGVSQTPSNKVTEKGKYVELRCDPISGHTALYWYRQSLGQGPEFLIYFQGTGAADDSGLPNDRFFAVRPEGSVSTLKIQRTERGDSAVYLCASSLYGGSGNTIYFGEGSWLTVV.

The rearrangement joins TRBV7-2 to TRBJ2-3, with D hard to call. The CDR3 contains 14 residues. With 4 bases removed from V and 0 bases from J, the gap between germline ends came to 8 bases. Per the germline V gene, CDR1 is SGHTA and CDR2 is FQGNSA. The DNA of the CDR3 is TGTGCCAGCAGCTCACTGTCTAGCACAGATACGCAGTATTTT. Amino acids: CASSSLSSTDTQYF.

The V call is TRBV11-2, the J call TRBJ2-7; D possibly corresponds to TRBD1 (5 bases). Germline lookup yields CDR1 SGHAT and CDR2 FQNNGV. This CDR3 has 14 residues. V gave up 0 bases and J gave up 2 bases, with 8 bases separating them. As DNA, the CDR3 is TGTGCCAGCAGCTTAGAGGCCAGGGCCTACGAGCAGTACTTC. Translation: CASSLEARAYEQYF.

This clone has just one count. This chain links TRBV28 with TRBJ2-3; 7 nucleotides align to TRBD1. The trim removed 5 bases at V and 0 bases at J, leaving 5 bases unmatched. The CDR3 is 15 residues long. Looked up from germline, CDR1 is MDHEN and CDR2 is SYDVKM. CDR3 sequence (DNA): TGTGCCAGCAGTCTGACAGGGTCTAGCACAGATACGCAGTATTTT. It translates to CASSLTGSSTDTQYF.

This rearrangement joins TRBV6-5 to TRBJ2-3; D unresolved. Per germline, CDR1 MNHEY and CDR2 SVGAGI. The V and J ends lost 0 bases and 4 bases respectively, with 11 bases between them. The CDR3 contains 15 residues. CDR3 sequence reads: CASSYSVLGADTQYF. The CDR3 DNA reads TGTGCCAGCAGTTACTCGGTCCTAGGAGCAGATACGCAGTATTTT.

Here the CDR3 reads CASSVLQGATRGYTF. The CDR3 DNA reads as TGTGCCAGCAGCGTGCTACAGGGGGCAACTCGTGGCTACACCTTC. The V gene is TRBV7-9, the J gene TRBJ1-2; 9 bases agree with TRBD1. The germline V gene encodes CDR1 SEHNR and CDR2 FQNEAQ (reference sequence). CDR3 length equals 15 residues. Trimming at V came to 5 bases and at J to 7 bases, leaving 11 bases not matched to a gene.

This chain connects TRBV9 to TRBJ2-2, with 8 bases aligning to TRBD1. The J segment lost 4 bases and the V segment lost 3 bases, leaving 5 bases of the junction unmatched. The CDR3 length is 15 residues. Germline CDR1 and CDR2: SGDLS and YYNGEE. The CDR3 DNA is TGTGCCAGCAGCGCGACAGGGGTGAGCACCGGGGAGCTGTTTTTT. Its protein is CASSATGVSTGELFF.

With respect to this clone: The sample carries other DNA sequences with the same CDR3. This chain links TRBV7-9 with TRBJ1-2; D may be TRBD1 (5 bases). CDR3 size: 15 residues. Per the germline V gene, CDR1 is SEHNR and CDR2 is FQNEAQ (reference sequence). V was shortened by 5 bases and J by 4 bases, with 17 bases between the two germline ends. The CDR3 DNA follows: TGTGCCAGCAGCCTGGGCGTGGCGGGGGGCTATGGCTACACCTTC. Translation gives CASSLGVAGGYGYTF. Filled out from reference TRBV7-9 and TRBJ1-2, the complete variable domain reads DTGVSQNPRHKITKRGQNVTFRCDPISEHNRLYWYRQTLGQGPEFLTYFQNEAQLEKSRLLSDRFSAERPKGSFSTLEIQRTEQGDSAMYLCASSLGVAGGYGYTFGSGTRLTVV.

The gene calls are TRBV6-6 and TRBJ1-1; 7 positions match TRBD1. V lost 7 bases and J lost 1; bases outside the gene matches: 6. CDR1 is MNHNY, CDR2 SVGAGI, per germline (reference sequence). The CDR3 is 14 residues long. Written as DNA, the CDR3 is TGTGCCAGCACCTCCCAGGGGGGGAACACTGAAGCTTTCTTT. Encoded protein: CASTSQGGNTEAFF.

This chain links TRBV29-1 with TRBJ1-2; D remains ambiguous. Trimming removed 4 bases from V and 5 bases from J, with 14 bases in between. Germline CDR1 is SQVTM and CDR2 is ANQGSEA. The CDR3 has 13 amino acids. CDR3 DNA sequence: TGCAGCGTTGTGGTCCGTTTCGGGTATGGCTACACCTTC. This gives the protein CSVVVRFGYGYTF.

The rearrangement links TRBV5-4 to TRBJ2-1; 12 bases line up with TRBD2. Per germline, CDR1 SGHNT and CDR2 YYREEE (reference sequence). CDR3 size: 15 residues. The trim removed 4 bases at V and 6 bases at J, leaving 5 bases unmatched. CDR3 nucleotides: TGTGCCAGCAGCCCCTCTAGCGGGGGGGGCAATGAGCAGTTCTTC. This codes for CASSPSSGGGNEQFF.

The genes are TRBV19 and TRBJ2-4; a possible D gene is TRBD1 (6 bases). Between the trimmed V and J ends, which lost 3 bases and 3 bases, there was a span of 15 bases. This CDR3 spans 16 amino acids. Germline V gene data show CDR1 as LNHDA and CDR2 as SQIVND (reference sequence). The CDR3 is CASSIWRQADKNIQYF. CDR3 sequence (DNA): TGTGCCAGTAGTATCTGGAGACAGGCGGACAAAAACATTCAGTACTTC.

This clone was seen a few times. This chain connects TRBV6-5 to TRBJ2-2; the D gene is possibly TRBD1 (7 bases). V lost 7 bases and J 3 bases, leaving 12 bases between the germline ends. There are 14 residues in the CDR3. Germline V gene data show CDR1 as MNHEY and CDR2 as SVGAGI. CDR3 loop: CASNAGQHTGELFF. CDR3 in DNA: TGTGCCAGCAACGCGGGACAGCACACCGGGGAGCTGTTTTTT.

This clone was seen a few times. The chain combines TRBV18 with TRBJ1-1, with D perhaps TRBD1 (5 bases). Deletions cut 3 bases from V and 4 bases from J, with 15 bases between. The CDR3 spans 15 residues. Germline V lookup: CDR1 KGHSH, CDR2 LQKENI. The CDR3 reads CASSPLSSQGTEAFF. The CDR3 DNA reads TGTGCCAGCTCACCTTTAAGCAGTCAGGGCACTGAAGCTTTCTTT.

The gene calls are TRBV7-3 and TRBJ2-3; 7 nucleotides match TRBD1. J gave up 1 base and V 5 bases, and 9 bases lay outside the gene matches. This CDR3 comprises 16 residues. The germline CDR1 and CDR2 sequences are SGHTA and FQGTGA. In DNA form, the CDR3 reads TGTGCCAGCAGCCCAAACCGACAGGGCGGCACAGATACGCAGTATTTT. Amino acids: CASSPNRQGGTDTQYF.

The CDR3 here is CASSKTGNRGAGELFF. CDR3 in DNA: TGTGCCAGCAGCAAAACCGGGAACAGAGGAGCCGGGGAGCTGTTTTTT. The genes are TRBV5-5 and TRBJ2-2, with D possibly being TRBD2 (5 bases). From germline, CDR1 is SGHKS and CDR2 YYEKEE (reference sequence). Trimming cost V 4 bases and J 6 bases, with 19 bases left between them. The CDR3 extends over 16 amino acids.

The chain combines TRBV18 with TRBJ2-7; tentatively, D is TRBD1 (6 bases). From germline, CDR1 is KGHSH and CDR2 LQKENI. Trimming pared 3 bases from V and 3 bases from J, leaving 9 bases between. The CDR3 contains 13 residues. The CDR3 nucleotides read TGTGCCAGCTCACCCGGACAGAGCTACGAGCAGTACTTC. This translates into CASSPGQSYEQYF.